This TCR beta chain was retrieved from a study of technical replicates of blood from several donors (dated by TCRdb to 2016 to 2017). This clone is a singleton in its sample. Which antigen it targets is not known. Base qualities were left out, and no much larger clone turns up one base away. The library was obtained by the immunoSEQ multiplex PCR assay. Sourced from immuneACCESS, this table was stored by TCRdb with only in-frame sequences that have V and J called. A share of the clones is absent; for the studies checked, an unresolved V gene accounts for under half, and the remainder has no known explanation. In this sample the table shows some 94,000 clones, roughly 95% of which occur a single time. Clones ranked in the top ten supply roughly 0.39% of the sample. The sequence was obtained from a human donor in good health. The sample was T cells isolated from PBMCs.

The CDR3 reads as follows: CASSTARGYGYTF. The nucleotide sequence is TGTGCCAGCAGTACGGCCAGGGGGTATGGCTACACCTTC. The chain joins TRBV6-4 to TRBJ1-2, with 7 junctional bases fitting TRBD1. Taken from the germline V gene, the CDR1 and CDR2 loops are MRHNA and SNTAGT. Taken from cysteine to phenylalanine, the CDR3 has 13 residues. Kept here is only the CDR3 DNA, which spans 39 bases and is read in frame from base 1. The germline V end is reduced by 5 bases and the J end by 5 bases; junction bases left unmatched: 5.